This T cell receptor (beta chain) comes out of a study of cytomegalovirus exposure and HLA in healthy donors. About the research overall: Most donors, about 82% of 350 to 450 genotyped, fell in the Caucasian-associated ancestry cluster.

Study observations and caveats: Diagnosis of cytomegalovirus status made by the classifier reportedly showed high specificity and sensitivity. Analysis was performed later, and it showed HLA-associated TCR beta chains to be more clonally expanded than equally common others.

Primers included in the PCR were 60 Vbeta and 13 Jbeta primers. This table comes from immunoSEQ multiplex PCR, and its TCRdb copy is limited to in-frame clones, with some not included. The table includes over 150,000 clones, 70% to 90% detected once. Details on this clone: The antigen is not known.

CDR3 length equals 13 residues. The V and J ends lost 0 bases and 7 bases respectively, with 7 bases between them. Looked up from germline, CDR1 is SGDLS and CDR2 is YYNGEE. Sequencing input: PBMCs. The sequence was collected from a woman aged 18 to 35 in good health and CMV-seronegative. The J gene is TRBJ2-2, the V gene TRBV9; no clear D gene. The CDR3 nucleotides are TGTGCCAGCAGCGTAGTAAGCGACGGGGAGCTGTTTTTT. Translated: CASSVVSDGELFF.